Below, 28 T cell receptor beta chains from the same sample are listed, as sequenced in a study of T cell repertoires in cytomegalovirus infection. Their cognate antigens are unknown. TCRdb passed the reads through MiXCR, listing each CDR3 protein once. The sample holds about 570,000 distinct CDR3 sequences; about 40% are singletons and the top ten take 48%. The specimen comprised cultured PBMCs, sampled from culture after CMV antigen stimulation. All receptors come from a human donor in good health (CMV status not recorded). Some clones in this sample may be carry-over from other donors' samples.

The chain combines TRBV7-4 with TRBJ2-3; D possibly corresponds to TRBD2 (7 bases). V was trimmed by 5 bases and J by 8 bases, leaving 17 bases between them. This CDR3 region has 14 residues. CDR1 is SGHVT, CDR2 SQSDAQ, per germline. The CDR3 DNA sequence: TGTGCCAGCAGCCTAACCCCGGGGGGCGGTACGCAGTATTTT. Translation gives CASSLTPGGGTQYF.

This clonotype was detected only a few times. J is TRBJ1-2 and V is TRBV12-3 or TRBV12-4; 10 bases fit TRBD1. The CDR3 length is 13 residues. With 3 bases clipped from V and 10 bases from J, the junction kept 5 bases outside the gene matches. The CDR3 DNA follows: TGTGCCAGCAGTTTGGGACAGGGGAATGCCTACACCTTC. It codes for CASSLGQGNAYTF.

The chain carries TRBV7-8 and TRBJ2-7; 7 nucleotides line up with TRBD2. Per germline, CDR1 SGHVS and CDR2 FQNEAQ. The CDR3 totals 19 residues. The ends lost 2 bases at V and 0 bases at J; junction bases unmatched: 16. The CDR3 region is CASSLQVTRGPGGSYEQYF. As DNA, the CDR3 is TGTGCCAGCAGCTTACAGGTGACTAGGGGCCCGGGAGGCTCCTACGAGCAGTACTTC.

This clonotype was counted a few times. V usage is TRBV7-2 and J usage is TRBJ2-4, with 7 bases aligning to TRBD1. With 0 bases clipped from V and 0 bases from J, the junction kept 26 bases outside the gene matches. CDR1 SGHTA and CDR2 FQGNSA come from the germline V gene. The CDR3 runs 24 residues. The CDR3 bases are TGTGCCAGCAGCTTAGCTAGAGTGGGACAGACCCGTAAAGCAACTATTCTAGCCAAAAACATTCAGTACTTC. Amino acids: CASSLARVGQTRKATILAKNIQYF.

This clonotype has just a few counts. The chain couples TRBV7-2 to TRBJ2-2; 8 bases match TRBD1. The germline CDR1 and CDR2 sequences are SGHTA and FQGNSA. The CDR3 length is 14 residues. V lost 7 bases and J lost 7; bases outside the gene matches: 8. The CDR3 DNA is TGTGCCAGCAAAAACGACAGGGGCAGCGGGGAGCTGTTTTTT. This encodes CASKNDRGSGELFF. Supplemented by reference TRBV7-2 and TRBJ2-2, the full variable domain reads GAGVSQSPSNKVTEKGKDVELRCDPISGHTALYWYRQSLGQGLEFLIYFQGNSAPDKSGLPSDRFSAERTGGSVSTLTIQRTQQEDSAVYLCASKNDRGSGELFFGEGSRLTVL.

J is TRBJ1-5 and V is TRBV19; the D is unclear. The V end was cut by 1 base, the J end by 5 bases, with 12 bases between. CDR1 is LNHDA and CDR2 is SQIVND in the germline V gene (reference sequence). The CDR3 is made up of 15 amino acids. CDR3 residues: CASSIVSRAHQPQHF. CDR3 sequence (DNA): TGTGCCAGTAGTATAGTTAGCCGGGCACATCAGCCCCAGCATTTT.

This CDR3 reads CASSPTRLNRLSPLHF. CDR3 DNA sequence: TGTGCCAGCAGCCCTACCCGTTTGAACCGACTTTCACCCCTCCACTTT. This chain links TRBV7-2 with TRBJ1-6, with D uncertain. Trimming cost V 5 bases and J 9 bases, with 20 bases left between them. Germline-derived CDR1 and CDR2 are SGHTA and FQGNSA. The CDR3 is 16 amino acids.

In this sample, this clonotype turned up many times. V gene TRBV7-2 combines with J gene TRBJ2-3; D might be TRBD2 (6 bases). This CDR3 is built from 14 residues. V shed 4 bases and J shed 1 base, with 9 bases lying between them. CDR1 is SGHTA, CDR2 FQGNSA, per germline. The DNA for the CDR3 is TGTGCCAGCAGCTCGTCTAGCGGCACAGATACGCAGTATTTT. This gives the protein CASSSSSGTDTQYF.

V usage is TRBV11-1 and J usage is TRBJ1-5, with D perhaps TRBD1 (5 bases). Trimming took off 3 bases at V and 7 bases at J, with 13 bases between the two ends. Germline CDR1 reads SGHAT; CDR2 reads FQDESV (reference sequence). The CDR3 totals 14 residues. The CDR3: CASSFEGKRQPQHF. DNA for the CDR3: TGTGCCAGCAGCTTTGAGGGGAAGAGGCAGCCCCAGCATTTT.

This clonotype showed up just a few times. The chain recombines TRBV7-2 with TRBJ1-5; possible D gene TRBD1, 5 bases. This CDR3 is built from 17 residues. Germline V gene lookup returns CDR1 SGHTA and CDR2 FQGNSA. Deletions cut 5 bases from V and 0 bases from J, with 17 bases between. CDR3 protein: CASSRRTGGPSNQPQHF. In DNA, the CDR3 is TGTGCCAGCAGCCGACGGACGGGGGGACCTAGCAATCAGCCCCAGCATTTT.

The CDR3 sequence is CASRRRASYNEQFF. The CDR3 coding sequence is TGTGCCAGCAGGAGGAGGGCCTCATACAATGAGCAGTTCTTC. The J gene is TRBJ2-1, the V gene TRBV6-8; tentative D call: TRBD2 (6 bases). Per the germline V gene, CDR1 is MNHGY and CDR2 is SAAAGT. Trimming removed 6 bases at V and 4 bases at J, with 13 bases between. The CDR3 spans 14 residues.

V is TRBV20-1 and J is TRBJ2-3; D is unclear. V shed 7 bases and J shed 2 bases, with 7 bases lying between them. The length of the CDR3 is 11 residues. The germline CDR1 and CDR2 sequences are DFQATT and SNEGSKA (reference sequence). The CDR3 here is CSVQPTDTQYF. CDR3 in DNA: TGCAGTGTTCAACCCACAGATACGCAGTATTTT.

This clonotype has just a few counts. The J gene is TRBJ2-1, the V gene TRBV12-5; 7 nucleotides agree with TRBD2. CDR1 is LGHNT and CDR2 is FRNRAP in the germline V gene. There are 13 residues in the CDR3. J gave up 8 bases and V 5 bases, and 6 bases lay outside the gene matches. The CDR3 DNA reads TGTGCTAGTGGTCCGGGAGGATCCGATGAGCAGTTCTTC. It encodes CASGPGGSDEQFF.

This chain links TRBV6-8 with TRBJ2-2; TRBD1 agrees at 7 bases. V trimming: 8 bases; J trimming: 5 bases; junction bases outside the gene matches: 5. The CDR3 totals 13 residues. The germline V gene has CDR1 MNHGY and CDR2 SAAAGT. DNA for the CDR3: TGTGCCAGCGGACAGGCGAGGACCGGGGAGCTGTTTTTT. It translates to CASGQARTGELFF.

V is TRBV7-8 and J is TRBJ2-3; D is unresolved. Per germline, CDR1 SGHVS and CDR2 FQNEAQ. CDR3 length: 12 residues. V was trimmed by 2 bases and J by 11 bases, leaving 11 bases between them. CDR3 DNA: TGTGCCAGCAGCTTAATGACCGCTCGGCAGTATTTT. It codes for CASSLMTARQYF.

The table lists this clonotype with a few counts. The chain links TRBV6-2 or TRBV6-3 to TRBJ2-2; no clear D gene. The CDR3 spans 16 residues. Trimming stripped 2 bases from V and 1 base from J, with 11 bases between. CDR1 is MNHEY, CDR2 SVGEGT, per germline. This CDR3 reads CASSYLPLWNTGELFF. In nucleotides, the CDR3 is TGTGCCAGCAGTTACCTCCCCCTTTGGAACACCGGGGAGCTGTTTTTT.

The rearrangement links TRBV27 to TRBJ1-1; 8 bases line up with TRBD1. Germline V lookup: CDR1 MNHEY, CDR2 SMNVEV (reference sequence). Losses at the gene ends were 1 base for V and 3 bases for J; bases not matched to a gene: 4. CDR3 size: 15 residues. Written as DNA, the CDR3 is TGTGCCAGCAGTTTATATCTGACAGGGGACACTGAAGCTTTCTTT. It translates to CASSLYLTGDTEAFF.

CDR3: CASSSSQTSGGYEQYF. CDR3 coding DNA: TGTGCCAGCAGCTCGAGCCAGACTAGCGGGGGCTACGAGCAGTACTTC. This chain links TRBV7-8 with TRBJ2-7, with 12 bases matching TRBD2. Germline CDR1 is SGHVS and CDR2 is FQNEAQ. The CDR3 consists of 16 residues. V shed 4 bases, J shed 3 bases, and the junction held 7 bases outside the gene matches.

This chain uses TRBV10-3 with TRBJ2-7; D gene uncertain. The CDR3 is made up of 15 amino acids. The V and J ends lost 2 bases and 6 bases respectively, with 17 bases between them. From germline, CDR1 is ENHRY and CDR2 SYGVKD. The CDR3 protein is CAISERVSPMGEQYF. The CDR3 nucleotides are TGTGCCATCAGTGAGCGGGTCTCCCCTATGGGCGAGCAGTACTTC.

The rearrangement links TRBV2 to TRBJ2-2; unclear D gene. Germline loops: CDR1 SNHLY, CDR2 FYNNEI. The V end was cut by 0 bases, the J end by 6 bases, with 8 bases between. The CDR3 loop spans 14 amino acids. Here the CDR3 DNA reads TGTGCCAGCAGTGAAGCCCAGAGATCCGGGGAGCTGTTTTTT. Translated: CASSEAQRSGELFF.

J is TRBJ2-4 and V is TRBV6-1; no reliable D call. The CDR3 has 12 amino acids. Germline CDR1 MNHNS, CDR2 SASEGT. V lost 6 bases, J lost 8 bases, and 11 bases lay in between. CDR3 coding DNA: TGTGCCAGCAGGAGGATTGGCGACATTCAGTACTTC. It yields the protein CASRRIGDIQYF.

This clonotype was counted only a few times. CDR3 residues: CATSRAGAGYNEQFF. The CDR3 nucleotides read TGTGCCACCAGCAGGGCGGGGGCGGGCTACAATGAGCAGTTCTTC. The rearrangement links TRBV15 to TRBJ2-1; D possibly corresponds to TRBD2 (7 bases). The germline gives CDR1 LNHNV, CDR2 YYDKDF (reference sequence). The CDR3 extends over 15 amino acids. V dropped 3 bases and J dropped 3 bases, with 12 bases sitting between them.

The V and J genes are TRBV10-3 and TRBJ2-6; no definite D call. Trimming removed 2 bases from V and 2 bases from J, with 7 bases in between. The CDR3 extends over 15 amino acids. Per germline, CDR1 ENHRY and CDR2 SYGVKD. DNA for the CDR3: TGTGCCATCAGTGAGAGTAGGCCTGGGGCCAACGTCCTGACTTTC. It translates to CAISESRPGANVLTF.

This clonotype showed up just a few times. The chain employs TRBV7-8 and TRBJ2-3; D perhaps matches TRBD2 (6 bases). Germline values: CDR1 SGHVS, CDR2 FQNEAQ. V lost 5 bases and J lost 0, with 15 bases in between. This CDR3 contains 16 residues. The CDR3 loop reads CASSQGTLASTDTQYF. The CDR3 nucleotides are TGTGCCAGCAGCCAAGGGACTCTAGCTAGCACAGATACGCAGTATTTT.

This clonotype was seen at least ten times. This sequence joins TRBV6-5 and TRBJ2-3, with D maybe TRBD2 (6 bases). V gave up 6 bases and J gave up 2 bases, with 12 bases separating them. Germline CDR1 MNHEY, CDR2 SVGAGI. The length of the CDR3 is 14 residues. CDR3 sequence: CASRPGVFTDTQYF. In DNA form, the CDR3 reads TGTGCCAGCAGGCCGGGGGTCTTCACAGATACGCAGTATTTT.

The genes are TRBV7-3 and TRBJ2-3; D unresolved. Germline CDR1 is SGHTA and CDR2 is FQGTGA. The CDR3 is made up of 14 amino acids. Trimming took 4 bases from V and 2 from J, leaving 10 bases between them. The CDR3 is CASSSVMTTDTQYF. The DNA for the CDR3 is TGTGCCAGCAGCTCGGTAATGACCACAGATACGCAGTATTTT.

The chain employs TRBV5-6 and TRBJ1-5; unclear D gene. This CDR3 spans 14 amino acids. V was clipped by 1 base and J by 1 base, with 6 bases between them. Germline loops: CDR1 SGHDT, CDR2 YYEEEE. For the CDR3, the DNA is TGTGCCAGCAGCTTGAGAACGAGCAATCAGCCCCAGCATTTT. Translated, it gives CASSLRTSNQPQHF. Variable domain in full (rest from reference TRBV5-6 and TRBJ1-5): DAGVTQSPTHLIKTRGQQVTLRCSPKSGHDTVSWYQQALGQGPQFIFQYYEEEERQRGNFPDRFSGHQFPNYSSELNVNALLLGDSALYLCASSLRTSNQPQHFGDGTRLSIL.

This clonotype was detected only a few times. The J gene is TRBJ2-5, the V gene TRBV7-2, with D possibly matching TRBD2 (5 bases). This CDR3 contains 13 residues. The V gene's germline CDR1 is SGHTA and CDR2 FQGNSA. V lost 2 bases, J lost 4 bases, and 8 bases lay in between. CDR3 loop: CASSLWLAETQYF. Written as DNA, the CDR3 is TGTGCCAGCAGCTTATGGCTAGCAGAGACCCAGTACTTC.